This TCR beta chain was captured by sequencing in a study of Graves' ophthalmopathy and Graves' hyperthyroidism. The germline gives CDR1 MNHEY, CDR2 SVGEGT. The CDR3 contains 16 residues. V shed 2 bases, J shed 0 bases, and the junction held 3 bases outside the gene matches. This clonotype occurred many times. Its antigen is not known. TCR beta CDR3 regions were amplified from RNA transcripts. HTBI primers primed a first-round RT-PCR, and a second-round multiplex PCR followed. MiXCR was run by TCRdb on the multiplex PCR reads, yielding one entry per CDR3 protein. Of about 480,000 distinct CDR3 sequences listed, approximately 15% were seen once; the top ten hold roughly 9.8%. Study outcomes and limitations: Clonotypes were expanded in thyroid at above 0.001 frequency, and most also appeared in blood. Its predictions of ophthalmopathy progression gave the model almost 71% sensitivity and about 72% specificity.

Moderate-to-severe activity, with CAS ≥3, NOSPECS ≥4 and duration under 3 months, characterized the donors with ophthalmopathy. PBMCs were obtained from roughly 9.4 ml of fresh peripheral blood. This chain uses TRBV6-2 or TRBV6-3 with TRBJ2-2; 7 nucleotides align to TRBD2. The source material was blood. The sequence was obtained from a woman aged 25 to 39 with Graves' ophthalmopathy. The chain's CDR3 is CASSYGAGANTGELFF. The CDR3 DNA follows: TGTGCCAGCAGTTACGGGGCGGGAGCGAACACCGGGGAGCTGTTTTTT.